This entry lists 17 T cell receptor beta chains sequenced from one sample in a study of post-analysis software for immune sequencing data. Study-level findings and limits: Relative to controls, patients had about 5 TRBV segments at higher frequency, with TRBV5-6, TRBV5-1 and TRBV20-1 among these.

Their specific antigens are unknown. Sequencing libraries made from TCR beta cDNA carried unique molecular identifiers. TCRdb itself ran the PCR reads through MiXCR, one entry per CDR3 protein. The sample shows about 680,000 distinct CDR3 sequences, 55% to 60% of them seen only once. The sequencing sample was made of blood. These receptors were obtained from a girl aged 2-10 years with multiple sclerosis.

V is TRBV29-1 and J is TRBJ2-5, with 8 bases fitting TRBD2. The junction had 6 bases not matched to a gene; V was cut back by 6 bases and J by 3 bases. The CDR3 totals 13 residues. CDR1 SQVTM and CDR2 ANQGSEA come from the germline V gene. The CDR3 DNA reads as TGCAGCGTCGCCGGGGGGGCCGAAGAGACCCAGTACTTC. Protein product: CSVAGGAEETQYF.

The V and J genes are TRBV7-3 and TRBJ2-1, with 12 bases aligning to TRBD2. The CDR3 is 18 amino acids. V was clipped by 5 bases and J by 5 bases; unmatched bases: 13. Germline V gene data show CDR1 as SGHTA and CDR2 as FQGTGA. This CDR3 reads CASSPQPTGLAGNNEQFF. The DNA of the CDR3 is TGTGCCAGCAGCCCCCAACCGACGGGACTAGCGGGTAACAATGAGCAGTTCTTC. The full variable domain, its missing parts supplied by reference TRBV7-3 and TRBJ2-1, is GAGVSQTPSNKVTEKGKYVELRCDPISGHTALYWYRQSLGQGPEFLIYFQGTGAADDSGLPNDRFFAVRPEGSVSTLKIQRTERGDSAVYLCASSPQPTGLAGNNEQFFGPGTRLTVL.

This chain links TRBV7-2 with TRBJ2-3; perhaps D is TRBD1 or TRBD2 (6 bases each). From germline, CDR1 is SGHTA and CDR2 FQGNSA. Between the trimmed V and J ends, which lost 5 bases and 9 bases, there was a span of 18 bases. This CDR3 is 14 amino acids long. The CDR3 DNA reads as TGTGCCAGCAGCCCAGGGGAGGCTTCGGGAACGCAGTATTTT. It is translated as CASSPGEASGTQYF.

CDR3 sequence reads: CASSFRDRVGYTF. Here the CDR3 DNA reads TGTGCCAGCAGCTTCCGGGACAGGGTTGGCTACACCTTC. The rearrangement links TRBV5-5 to TRBJ1-2, with 9 bases matching TRBD1. The V and J ends lost 2 bases and 7 bases, in that order; junction bases with no gene match: 3. Germline V gene data show CDR1 as SGHKS and CDR2 as YYEKEE (reference sequence). The CDR3 has 13 residues.

As DNA, the CDR3 is TGTGCCAGCAGCTTAGTAGAGACAGGCTACAATGAGCAGTTCTTC. Translation: CASSLVETGYNEQFF. The genes are TRBV7-2 and TRBJ2-1; D perhaps matches TRBD1 (6 bases). V was clipped by 1 base and J by 3 bases, with 10 bases between them. The germline CDR1 and CDR2 sequences are SGHTA and FQGNSA. CDR3 length: 15 residues. The whole variable domain, filled in from reference TRBV7-2 and TRBJ2-1, reads GAGVSQSPSNKVTEKGKDVELRCDPISGHTALYWYRQSLGQGLEFLIYFQGNSAPDKSGLPSDRFSAERTGGSVSTLTIQRTQQEDSAVYLCASSLVETGYNEQFFGPGTRLTVL.

This chain links TRBV3-1 with TRBJ1-2, with 9 bases identical to TRBD1. Germline trimming cut 0 bases from V and 8 bases from J; bases unmatched to any gene: 4. Germline V gene lookup returns CDR1 LGHDT and CDR2 YNNKEL (reference sequence). This CDR3 has 14 amino acids. In DNA form, the CDR3 reads TGTGCCAGCAGCCAAGATCGAGGGACAGGGGGCTACACCTTC. Its translation is CASSQDRGTGGYTF.

This clonotype was detected only a few times. For the CDR3, the DNA is TGCAGTGCTAGAGTATCGGACAGGGTCTACGAGCAGTACTTC. Translating it yields CSARVSDRVYEQYF. The chain joins TRBV20-1 to TRBJ2-7; 8 nucleotides align to TRBD1. The CDR3 length is 14 residues. The germline V gene encodes CDR1 DFQATT and CDR2 SNEGSKA (reference sequence). Germline trimming cut 1 base from V and 3 bases from J; bases unmatched to any gene: 5.

The J gene is TRBJ2-5, the V gene TRBV29-1; 8 nucleotides agree with TRBD1. The closer fit of TRBJ2-7 to the DNA end suggests the J call may be wrong. There are 12 residues in the CDR3. Germline assignment: CDR1 SQVTM and CDR2 ANQGSEA. CDR3 bases: TGCAGCGTTGCGGGGACAGGCTACGAGCAGTACTTC. Translated: CSVAGTGYEQYF.

This sequence joins TRBV5-1 and TRBJ2-1; 9 bases match TRBD1. The germline V gene has CDR1 SGHRS and CDR2 YFSETQ. V was clipped by 4 bases and J by 8 bases; unmatched bases: 19. This CDR3 region has 18 residues. The CDR3 spells CASSPRQGVGDLGHEQFF. For the CDR3, the DNA is TGCGCCAGCAGCCCCCGACAGGGGGTCGGCGATTTGGGGCATGAGCAGTTCTTC.

The chain has TRBV11-1 and TRBJ1-1; perhaps TRBD1 as D (6 bases). V lost 4 bases to trimming and J lost 3 bases, with 15 bases between them. Germline V gene data show CDR1 as SGHAT and CDR2 as FQDESV (reference sequence). The CDR3 contains 15 residues. The CDR3 spells CASSSLLQGHTEAFF. CDR3 in DNA: TGTGCCAGCAGCTCGCTTTTACAGGGTCACACTGAAGCTTTCTTT.

This clonotype was observed a few times. This rearrangement joins TRBV5-5 to TRBJ1-2; the D gene is possibly TRBD1 (5 bases). The CDR3 consists of 15 residues. In germline, CDR1 is SGHKS, CDR2 YYEKEE (reference sequence). V lost 5 bases and J 4 bases, leaving 18 bases between the germline ends. CDR3: CASRYDDRPSYGYTF. In nucleotides, the CDR3 is TGTGCCAGCAGATACGATGACAGACCATCCTATGGCTACACCTTC.

This clonotype turned up a few times. J is TRBJ2-5 and V is TRBV4-2; D may be TRBD2 (5 bases). The J call is doubtful: the DNA matches TRBJ2-7 better. Germline V gives CDR1 LGHNA, CDR2 YNFKEQ. The CDR3 spans 16 residues. Written as DNA, the CDR3 is TGTGCCAGCAGCCTCGGCACTGAGGACTCCGTGTACGAGCAGTACTTC. Translation: CASSLGTEDSVYEQYF.

The chain is built from TRBV5-1 and TRBJ2-7, with 10 bases identical to TRBD2. J gave up 4 bases and V 3 bases, and 7 bases lay outside the gene matches. Germline V gene sequence: CDR1 SGHRS, CDR2 YFSETQ. The CDR3 loop spans 15 amino acids. The CDR3 DNA sequence: TGCGCCAGCAGCTGGGCTAGCGGGAGCGTTTACGAGCAGTACTTC. Its protein product is CASSWASGSVYEQYF.

This clonotype was seen more than once but under ten times. The rearrangement links TRBV29-1 to TRBJ2-3; 7 positions agree with TRBD2. V shed 7 bases, J shed 5 bases, and the junction held 15 bases outside the gene matches. The CDR3 has 15 residues. Germline loops: CDR1 SQVTM, CDR2 ANQGSEA. The CDR3 region is CSARATSANVDTQYF. The CDR3 bases are TGCAGCGCACGGGCCACTAGCGCGAACGTAGATACGCAGTATTTT.

This clonotype was counted between two and nine times. The chain combines TRBV20-1 with TRBJ2-1; D tentatively fits TRBD1 or TRBD2 (5 bases each). Trimming took 6 bases from V and 9 from J, leaving 15 bases between them. This CDR3 spans 12 amino acids. Germline V gives CDR1 DFQATT, CDR2 SNEGSKA (reference sequence). As DNA, the CDR3 is TGCAGTGCCCCACGTCGGGGCGGTGAGCAGTTCTTC. Residues: CSAPRRGGEQFF.

This sequence joins TRBV20-1 and TRBJ2-1, with TRBD2 matching 10 bases. J gave up 7 bases and V 0 bases, and 9 bases lay outside the gene matches. The CDR3 spans 16 residues. Germline loops: CDR1 DFQATT, CDR2 SNEGSKA (reference sequence). The CDR3 DNA follows: TGCAGTGCTAGAGATCCCTCAGCGGGAGGGCTGAATGAGCAGTTCTTC. It is translated as CSARDPSAGGLNEQFF.

This clonotype has more than one count but fewer than ten. The gene calls are TRBV29-1 and TRBJ2-3, with 7 bases fitting TRBD2. The J segment lost 5 bases and the V segment lost 4 bases, leaving 6 bases of the junction unmatched. Germline assignment: CDR1 SQVTM and CDR2 ANQGSEA. The CDR3 sequence is 13 residues long. This CDR3 is CSVGAGVVDTQYF. The CDR3 nucleotides read TGCAGCGTTGGGGCGGGAGTGGTAGATACGCAGTATTTT.